This T cell receptor (beta chain) comes out of a study of molecular identifiers for immune sequencing clone quantification. Study findings and constraints: With a barcode shared among identical TCR molecules, highly expanded clone sizes could be underestimated.

CDR3 length: 13 residues. Germline CDR1 is PRHDT and CDR2 is FYEKMQ (reference sequence). The V gene lost 10 bases and the J gene lost 7 bases, with 16 bases spanning the gap. On this clonotype itself: Its antigen is unidentified.

From the PCR reads, TCRdb called clonotypes with MiXCR, one entry per CDR3 protein. The data contain more than 450,000 distinct CDR3 sequences, around 25% of them seen just once; the ten biggest clones take up approximately 0.8%. The sequenced sample consisted of naive CD8+ T cells from blood, with Jurkat cell RNA spiked in. Regarding subset: FACS-sorted CD8+CD4-CCR7+CD45RA+ naive T cells. The TCR sequence derives from a human donor in good health. Some libraries in this study had Jurkat cell RNA spiked in. The V gene is TRBV13, the J gene TRBJ1-4; possibly TRBD1 for D (5 bases). CDR3 nucleotide sequence: TGTGCCAACAGAGGGCAGGGAAGTGAAAAACTGTTTTTT. This translates into CANRGQGSEKLFF.